The 32 T cell receptor beta chains listed next were all sequenced from one sample in a study of blood T cell repertoires in COVID-19. The assay was immunoSEQ multiplex PCR, and TCRdb's table has in-frame clones only and misses some. The sample gives approximately 470,000 clones, roughly nine tenths of which show up once; 0.7% is in the top ten. Material for sequencing was PBMCs or T cells enriched from blood (not recorded which). Source of these receptors: a woman aged 18-35 years who had recovered from COVID-19.

J is TRBJ1-4 and V is TRBV2; a weak D match, TRBD1 (6 bases). The ends were cut back, 3 bases at V and 10 bases at J, with 9 bases in the middle. Germline V gene data show CDR1 as SNHLY and CDR2 as FYNNEI. This CDR3 region has 12 residues. The CDR3 DNA reads TGTGCCAGCAGTGACGGACAGAGAAAACTGTTTTTT. Translation gives CASSDGQRKLFF.

J is TRBJ1-2 and V is TRBV5-1; possibly TRBD1 for D (5 bases). Trimming took off 1 base at V and 8 bases at J, with 12 bases between the two ends. Germline assignment: CDR1 SGHRS and CDR2 YFSETQ. The CDR3 extends over 13 amino acids. The CDR3, as DNA: TGCGCCAGCAGCTTGACAGGCATCCAGGGCTACACCTTC. Translation: CASSLTGIQGYTF.

The CDR3: CAWSHSPGLESNEQYF. The CDR3 DNA reads TGTGCCTGGAGCCATAGCCCGGGACTTGAGTCCAACGAGCAGTACTTC. The chain employs TRBV30 and TRBJ2-7, with D perhaps TRBD2 (6 bases). The length of the CDR3 is 16 residues. V lost 3 bases to trimming and J lost 5 bases, with 23 bases between them. The V gene's germline CDR1 is GTSNPN and CDR2 SVGIG (reference sequence).

The chain couples TRBV4-1 to TRBJ2-3; 10 bases fit TRBD2. V lost 2 bases, J lost 3 bases, and 5 bases stayed unmatched. Germline V gives CDR1 MGHRA, CDR2 YSYEKL. The CDR3 loop spans 16 amino acids. The CDR3 sequence is CASSQKRGGKTDTQYF. CDR3 nucleotides: TGCGCCAGCAGCCAAAAGCGGGGGGGCAAGACAGATACGCAGTATTTT.

The chain uses TRBV19 and TRBJ1-2; D is undetermined. The germline V gene encodes CDR1 LNHDA and CDR2 SQIVND (reference sequence). This CDR3 is built from 12 residues. Trimming took off 5 bases at V and 0 bases at J, with 4 bases between the two ends. This chain's CDR3 is CASSPANYGYTF. The CDR3 coding sequence is TGTGCCAGTAGTCCGGCTAACTATGGCTACACCTTC.

This chain links TRBV27 with TRBJ2-3; 12 bases align to TRBD2. The length of the CDR3 is 16 residues. CDR1 MNHEY and CDR2 SMNVEV come from the germline V gene (reference sequence). V gave up 6 bases and J gave up 2 bases; unmatched junction bases: 6. The CDR3 here is CASRGLAGEFTDTQYF. For the CDR3, the DNA is TGTGCCAGCAGGGGACTAGCGGGCGAGTTCACAGATACGCAGTATTTT.

The genes are TRBV7-9 and TRBJ1-5; no clear D gene. V was pared by 1 base and J by 7 bases, with 8 bases between. CDR3 length equals 13 residues. Germline-derived CDR1 and CDR2 are SEHNR and FQNEAQ (reference sequence). CDR3 bases: TGTGCCAGCAGCTTAGAACAGAACCAGCCCCAGCATTTT. Its translation is CASSLEQNQPQHF.

The V gene is TRBV19, the J gene TRBJ1-5; 9 bases are shared with TRBD1. CDR3 length: 16 residues. CDR1 is LNHDA and CDR2 is SQIVND in the germline V gene (reference sequence). Trimming cost V 3 bases and J 7 bases; bases outside gene matches: 10. Here the CDR3 reads CASSIRRQGVGQPQHF. Here the CDR3 DNA reads TGTGCCAGTAGTATCCGCCGACAGGGGGTCGGACAGCCCCAGCATTTT.

The chain uses TRBV4-1 and TRBJ2-1; no clear D gene. The V and J ends lost 3 bases and 5 bases respectively, with 11 bases between them. There are 14 residues in the CDR3. Germline CDR1 and CDR2: MGHRA and YSYEKL. In DNA form, the CDR3 reads TGCGCCAGCAGCCATTTCATAGTCAACAATGAGCAGTTCTTC. This encodes CASSHFIVNNEQFF.

V is TRBV2 and J is TRBJ2-2; D ambiguous. Germline V gene data show CDR1 as SNHLY and CDR2 as FYNNEI. V was cut by 4 bases and J by 7 bases, with 16 bases left in between. The CDR3 has 15 residues. The CDR3 sequence: CASSVLPGLDGELFF. CDR3 bases: TGTGCCAGCAGTGTTTTGCCAGGTCTGGACGGGGAGCTGTTTTTT. The complete variable domain, with remaining parts taken from reference TRBV2 and TRBJ2-2, reads EPEVTQTPSHQVTQMGQEVILRCVPISNHLYFYWYRQILGQKVEFLVSFYNNEISEKSEIFDDQFSVERPDGSNFTLKIRSTKLEDSAMYFCASSVLPGLDGELFFGEGSRLTVL.

The CDR3 sequence: CASSRTGIDYEQYF. CDR3 DNA sequence: TGTGCCAGCAGCCGGACAGGGATCGACTACGAGCAGTACTTC. The V gene is TRBV7-2, the J gene TRBJ2-7; 8 bases are a match to TRBD1. Trimming took 5 bases from V and 3 from J; bases not matched to a gene: 6. The CDR3 totals 14 residues. CDR1 is SGHTA, CDR2 FQGNSA, per germline.

CDR3 sequence (DNA): TGTGCCAGCAGCTTAAGGGGCCACTACGAGCAGTACTTC. Its translation is CASSLRGHYEQYF. The chain is built from TRBV11-2 and TRBJ2-7; possible D gene TRBD1, 5 bases. V lost 2 bases to trimming and J lost 3 bases, with 8 bases between them. This CDR3 comprises 13 residues. In germline, CDR1 is SGHAT, CDR2 FQNNGV.

The chain uses TRBV5-4 and TRBJ1-2, with TRBD1 matching 8 bases. CDR1 and CDR2 (germline): SGHNT, YYREEE (reference sequence). The V and J ends lost 0 bases and 8 bases, in that order; junction bases with no gene match: 6. There are 14 residues in the CDR3. CDR3 protein: CASSLGQGAKGYTF. The CDR3 nucleotides are TGTGCCAGCAGCTTGGGGCAGGGGGCTAAAGGCTACACCTTC. Combining the CDR3 with reference TRBV5-4 and TRBJ1-2 gives the whole variable domain ETGVTQSPTHLIKTRGQQVTLRCSSQSGHNTVSWYQQALGQGPQFIFQYYREEENGRGNFPPRFSGLQFPNYSSELNVNALELDDSALYLCASSLGQGAKGYTFGSGTRLTVV.

This chain uses TRBV3-1 (or the pseudogene TRBV3-2) with TRBJ2-3, with 8 bases fitting TRBD1. CDR3 size: 14 residues. Per the germline V gene, CDR1 is LGHDT and CDR2 is YNNKEL (reference sequence). V trimming: 4 bases; J trimming: 6 bases; junction bases outside the gene matches: 6. CDR3 DNA: TGTGCCAGCAGCCCAGGACAGGGATCTGATACGCAGTATTTT. Translating gives CASSPGQGSDTQYF.

The chain is built from TRBV6-5 and TRBJ1-2, with 7 bases that match TRBD1. CDR1 is MNHEY, CDR2 SVGAGI, per germline. The V gene end was trimmed by 5 bases and the J gene end by 7 bases; junction bases not matched to a gene: 4. This CDR3 has 12 residues. CDR3 sequence: CASSQDRSGYTF. The CDR3 DNA is TGTGCCAGCAGTCAGGACAGGAGTGGCTACACCTTC.

This chain connects TRBV5-5 to TRBJ1-2; 7 bases align to TRBD1. This CDR3 spans 16 amino acids. Germline CDR1 reads SGHKS; CDR2 reads YYEKEE (reference sequence). V lost 4 bases, J lost 2 bases, and 11 bases stayed unmatched. The CDR3 nucleotides read TGTGCCAGCAGCATACAACCCCGGGACAGAAACTATGGCTACACCTTC. Its protein is CASSIQPRDRNYGYTF.

The V gene is TRBV29-1, the J gene TRBJ2-7; TRBD1 aligns across 11 bases. The CDR3 spans 13 residues. V was pared by 3 bases and J by 3 bases, with 1 base of the junction left unmatched. Germline CDR1 is SQVTM and CDR2 is ANQGSEA. CDR3 in amino acids: CSVDGTGGYEQYF. CDR3 DNA: TGCAGCGTTGACGGGACAGGGGGCTACGAGCAGTACTTC.

This chain joins TRBV7-6 and TRBJ1-2, with a possible D match to TRBD1 (6 bases). CDR3 size: 13 residues. Trimming shortened V by 3 bases and J by 3 bases, and 8 bases separated the two germline ends. The germline gives CDR1 SGHVS, CDR2 FNYEAQ. The CDR3 coding sequence is TGTGCCAGCAGCTTCCCAGGGGACTATGGCTACACCTTC. It translates to CASSFPGDYGYTF.

This chain joins TRBV3-1 (or the pseudogene TRBV3-2) and TRBJ2-3; 8 bases match TRBD2. With 1 base clipped from V and 4 bases from J, the junction kept 7 bases outside the gene matches. This CDR3 contains 16 residues. Germline V gene sequence: CDR1 LGHDT, CDR2 YNNKEL (reference sequence). The CDR3 DNA follows: TGTGCCAGCAGCCAAGCGAGCGGGGGCCCTTCAGATACGCAGTATTTT. Its translation: CASSQASGGPSDTQYF.

The chain has TRBV19 and TRBJ2-3, with 7 nucleotides matching TRBD2. With 3 bases clipped from V and 5 bases from J, the junction kept 11 bases outside the gene matches. CDR3 length: 16 amino acids. CDR1 and CDR2 from the germline V gene are LNHDA and SQIVND (reference sequence). The CDR3 bases are TGTGCCAGTAGTATTTCGGGGGGTCATGGTAAAGATACGCAGTATTTT. Amino acid sequence: CASSISGGHGKDTQYF.

V is TRBV5-1 and J is TRBJ1-1, with 10 bases aligning to TRBD1. Looked up from germline, CDR1 is SGHRS and CDR2 is YFSETQ. The V gene end was trimmed by 0 bases and the J gene end by 11 bases; junction bases not matched to a gene: 10. The CDR3 contains 15 residues. The CDR3 loop reads CASSLDGDRGVGAFF. The CDR3 DNA follows: TGCGCCAGCAGCTTGGACGGGGACAGGGGAGTTGGGGCTTTCTTT.

The chain has TRBV5-4 and TRBJ2-1; 8 positions agree with TRBD1. Germline V gene lookup returns CDR1 SGHNT and CDR2 YYREEE (reference sequence). V dropped 7 bases and J dropped 7; count of bases not matched to a gene: 4. The CDR3 consists of 12 residues. CDR3 DNA sequence: TGTGCCAGCCAGGACAGGGTAAATGAGCAGTTCTTC. Its protein product is CASQDRVNEQFF.

The genes are TRBV6-5 and TRBJ1-3, with D unclear. CDR3 length equals 14 residues. V lost 7 bases and J 0 bases, leaving 10 bases between the germline ends. CDR1 MNHEY and CDR2 SVGAGI come from the germline V gene. The CDR3 DNA reads TGTGCCAGCAAAGCTATAAGCTCTGGAAACACCATATATTTT. Translation: CASKAISSGNTIYF.

The V gene is TRBV11-3, the J gene TRBJ2-2, with 8 bases that match TRBD1. The CDR3 is made up of 15 amino acids. V lost 8 bases to trimming and J lost 4 bases; unmatched junction nucleotides: 9. The germline V gene encodes CDR1 SGHNT and CDR2 YENEEA. The CDR3 is CASAAGQGGTGELFF. CDR3 bases: TGTGCCAGCGCTGCCGGACAGGGCGGCACCGGGGAGCTGTTTTTT.

This CDR3 is CSVPDYGYTF. The CDR3 DNA follows: TGCAGCGTCCCGGACTATGGCTACACCTTC. The chain combines TRBV29-1 with TRBJ1-2; no clear D. Germline CDR1 and CDR2: SQVTM and ANQGSEA. V dropped 6 bases and J dropped 3 bases, with 5 bases sitting between them. The CDR3 is 10 amino acids.

This CDR3 is CASSPPRTVTEAFF. For the CDR3, the DNA is TGTGCCAGCAGTCCTCCCAGGACAGTGACTGAAGCTTTCTTT. The gene calls are TRBV7-2 and TRBJ1-1; D is perhaps TRBD1 (6 bases). From germline, CDR1 is SGHTA and CDR2 FQGNSA. With 6 bases removed from V and 5 bases from J, the gap between germline ends came to 16 bases. The CDR3 spans 14 residues. Full variable domain (missing parts from reference TRBV7-2 and TRBJ1-1): GAGVSQSPSNKVTEKGKDVELRCDPISGHTALYWYRQSLGQGLEFLIYFQGNSAPDKSGLPSDRFSAERTGGSVSTLTIQRTQQEDSAVYLCASSPPRTVTEAFFGQGTRLTVV.

The CDR3 here is CASAGRRLSRSSYNEQFF. The CDR3 coding sequence is TGCGCCAGTGCGGGACGGCGACTCTCTAGGAGCTCCTACAATGAGCAGTTCTTC. The chain links TRBV5-1 to TRBJ2-1; D is perhaps TRBD2 (6 bases). The CDR3 covers 18 residues. Germline CDR1 SGHRS, CDR2 YFSETQ. V lost 8 bases and J 0 bases, leaving 24 bases between the germline ends. Filled out from reference TRBV5-1 and TRBJ2-1, the complete variable domain reads KAGVTQTPRYLIKTRGQQVTLSCSPISGHRSVSWYQQTPGQGLQFLFEYFSETQRNKGNFPGRFSGRQFSNSRSEMNVSTLELGDSALYLCASAGRRLSRSSYNEQFFGPGTRLTVL.

The gene calls are TRBV30 and TRBJ2-5, with D possibly TRBD1 on 6 matching bases. V lost 0 bases, J lost 4 bases, and 9 bases lay in between. Germline V gene lookup returns CDR1 GTSNPN and CDR2 SVGIG (reference sequence). The length of the CDR3 is 13 residues. The CDR3 loop is CAWSVGARETQYF. The CDR3 DNA follows: TGTGCCTGGAGTGTGGGGGCCAGAGAGACCCAGTACTTC.

V is TRBV30 and J is TRBJ2-7, with a tentative D call TRBD2 (5 bases). Germline CDR1 and CDR2: GTSNPN and SVGIG (reference sequence). This CDR3 contains 13 residues. V lost 4 bases and J lost 6, with 16 bases in between. The CDR3 nucleotides are TGTGCCTGGAATCTGGGAACTGAGGGCGAGCAGTACTTC. Amino acid sequence: CAWNLGTEGEQYF.

This clone was observed once. The CDR3 sequence: CASSLVLYNEQFF. The CDR3 DNA reads TGCGCCAGCAGCTTGGTATTATACAATGAGCAGTTCTTC. The V and J genes are TRBV5-1 and TRBJ2-1; no definite D call. This CDR3 is built from 13 residues. Per the germline V gene, CDR1 is SGHRS and CDR2 is YFSETQ. V lost 0 bases and J lost 4, with 5 bases in between.

This clone was seen once. This chain joins TRBV4-1 and TRBJ1-2; a weak D match, TRBD1 (5 bases). CDR1 and CDR2 from the germline V gene are MGHRA and YSYEKL. The CDR3 is made up of 17 amino acids. Trimming left V 0 bases short and J 8 bases short, with 22 bases between. The DNA of the CDR3 is TGCGCCAGCAGCCAAGATTCTTTCAGGGCCGATTTTATCGGCTACACCTTC. Translation: CASSQDSFRADFIGYTF.

The rearrangement uses TRBV5-4 and TRBJ2-7, with 13 bases lining up with TRBD2. This CDR3 has 18 amino acids. Germline V gene sequence: CDR1 SGHNT, CDR2 YYREEE (reference sequence). The trim removed 3 bases at V and 3 bases at J, leaving 12 bases unmatched. CDR3: CASSSGLAGAKTGYEQYF. The CDR3 DNA sequence: TGTGCCAGCAGCTCAGGACTAGCGGGGGCTAAAACTGGCTACGAGCAGTACTTC.